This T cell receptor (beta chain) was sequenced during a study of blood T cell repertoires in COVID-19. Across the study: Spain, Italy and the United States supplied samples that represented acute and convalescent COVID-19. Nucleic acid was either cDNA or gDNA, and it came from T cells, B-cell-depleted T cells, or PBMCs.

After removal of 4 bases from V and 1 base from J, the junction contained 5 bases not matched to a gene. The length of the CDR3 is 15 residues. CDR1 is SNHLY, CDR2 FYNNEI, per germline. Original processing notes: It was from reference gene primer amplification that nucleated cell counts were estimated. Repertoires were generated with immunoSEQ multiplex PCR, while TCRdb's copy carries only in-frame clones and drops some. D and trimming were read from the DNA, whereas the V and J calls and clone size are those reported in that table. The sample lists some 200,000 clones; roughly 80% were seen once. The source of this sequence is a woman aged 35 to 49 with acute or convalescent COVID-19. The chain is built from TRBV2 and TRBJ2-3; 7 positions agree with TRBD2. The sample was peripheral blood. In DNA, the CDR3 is TGTGCCAGCAGTGGGAGCGGGGCCCGCACAGATACGCAGTATTTT. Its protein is CASSGSGARTDTQYF.